This TCR beta chain was documented in a study of cytomegalovirus exposure and HLA in healthy donors. Study summary: Among over 300 genotyped donors, around 77% fell in the Caucasian-associated ancestry cluster.

Study findings and constraints: Highly shared variants forming one cluster were likely a sequencing artifact. About 87% or about 30% of the time was how often most TCR beta V segments were productive, according to an earlier analysis. In vitro, three CMV-associated chains proved specific for CMV antigens.

Vbeta (60) and Jbeta (13) primers were used in the PCR. Only in-frame clones appear in the TCRdb table, and some are missing; sequencing was by immunoSEQ multiplex PCR. The table has fewer than 250,000 clones, roughly 80% seen once. In regard to this clone: No antigen is known for it.

The material sequenced was PBMCs. The TCR originated in a woman aged 18-29 years in good health and CMV-seronegative.

The CDR3 region has the DNA TGTGCCAGCAGCTTAGGGCAGATGAACACTGAAGCTTTCTTT. This translates into CASSLGQMNTEAFF. V gene TRBV7-3 combines with J gene TRBJ1-1; no reliable D call. The CDR3 is 14 residues long. The germline V gene has CDR1 SGHTA and CDR2 FQGTGA. The germline V and J ends were trimmed by 2 bases and 0 bases, with 7 bases remaining between them.